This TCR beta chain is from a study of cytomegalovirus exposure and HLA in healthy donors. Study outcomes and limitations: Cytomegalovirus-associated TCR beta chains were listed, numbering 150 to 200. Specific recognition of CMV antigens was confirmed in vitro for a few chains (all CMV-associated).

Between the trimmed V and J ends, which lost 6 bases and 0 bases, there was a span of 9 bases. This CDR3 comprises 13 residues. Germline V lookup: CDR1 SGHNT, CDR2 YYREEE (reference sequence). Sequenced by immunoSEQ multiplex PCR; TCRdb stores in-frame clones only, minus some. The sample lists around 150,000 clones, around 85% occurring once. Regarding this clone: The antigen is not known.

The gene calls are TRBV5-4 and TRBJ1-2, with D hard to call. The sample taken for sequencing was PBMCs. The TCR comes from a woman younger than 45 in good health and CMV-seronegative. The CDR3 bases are TGTGCCAGCACAGGAGATACTAACTATGGCTACACCTTC. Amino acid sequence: CASTGDTNYGYTF.